This T cell receptor (beta chain) was recovered during a study of cytomegalovirus exposure and HLA in healthy donors. The study, taken as a whole, reports: Later work showed greater clonal expansion in HLA-associated TCR beta chains than in equally common others.

60 Vbeta and 13 Jbeta primers were used in PCR. Using immunoSEQ multiplex PCR, the repertoire was profiled, and TCRdb retains in-frame clones only, with some absent. This repertoire shows 200,000 to 250,000 clones, around four fifths found once; its top ten account for 3.8%. About this clone itself: Its antigen is as yet unknown.

All the people who gave samples were healthy bone marrow donors. The CDR3 loop spans 17 amino acids. In germline, CDR1 is LGHNA, CDR2 YNFKEQ. With 0 bases removed from V and 3 bases from J, the gap between germline ends came to 14 bases. The TCR sequence derives from a male donor in good health and CMV-seronegative. The V gene is TRBV4-2, the J gene TRBJ2-2; D may be TRBD1 (6 bases). The sample consisted of PBMCs. CDR3 in amino acids: CASSQDSQGMYTGELFF. For the CDR3, the DNA is TGTGCCAGCAGCCAAGATTCCCAGGGGATGTACACCGGGGAGCTGTTTTTT.